Each of the 25 T cell receptor beta chains below was sequenced from the same sample in a study of blood T cell repertoires in COVID-19. Measured with immunoSEQ multiplex PCR; TCRdb has only the in-frame clones, and not every one. This table holds 150,000 or so clones, 75% to 90% found once. The sequenced sample was peripheral blood. The receptor set was obtained from a man aged 60-69 years with active or convalescent COVID-19.

The V and J genes are TRBV18 and TRBJ1-1; D might be TRBD1 (6 bases). Looked up from germline, CDR1 is KGHSH and CDR2 is LQKENI. Trimming removed 2 bases from V and 0 bases from J, with 13 bases in between. There are 16 residues in the CDR3. CDR3 DNA sequence: TGTGCCAGCTCACCATCACAGGGTAGCATGAACACTGAAGCTTTCTTT. Protein sequence: CASSPSQGSMNTEAFF.

V and J are TRBV18 and TRBJ1-6; 12 nucleotides line up with TRBD1. The germline CDR1 and CDR2 sequences are KGHSH and LQKENI. The CDR3 has 17 residues. J was trimmed by 9 bases and V by 4 bases; bases with no gene match: 10. CDR3 amino acids: CASSLPRDRGPSSPLHF. The CDR3 bases are TGTGCCAGCTCACTGCCGCGGGACAGGGGGCCTAGTTCACCCCTCCACTTT.

The chain uses TRBV5-4 and TRBJ2-2; 8 bases agree with TRBD1. Trimming removed 3 bases from V and 4 bases from J; junction bases left unmatched: 8. Germline V gene data show CDR1 as SGHNT and CDR2 as YYREEE (reference sequence). CDR3 length: 16 residues. Here the CDR3 DNA reads TGTGCCAGCAGCTCTTATGACAGGGGAGGCACCGGGGAGCTGTTTTTT. Its protein product is CASSSYDRGGTGELFF.

This clone has a single count. V gene TRBV7-9 combines with J gene TRBJ2-3; 9 bases agree with TRBD2. CDR3 length equals 15 residues. V lost 5 bases and J lost 4; bases outside the gene matches: 7. Germline V gives CDR1 SEHNR, CDR2 FQNEAQ (reference sequence). This chain's CDR3 is CASSGHSGSADTQYF. The DNA of the CDR3 is TGTGCCAGCAGCGGACATAGCGGGAGTGCAGATACGCAGTATTTT.

The chain couples TRBV19 to TRBJ2-3; 9 bases match TRBD2. Looked up from germline, CDR1 is LNHDA and CDR2 is SQIVND (reference sequence). V shed 7 bases, J shed 1 base, and the junction held 9 bases outside the gene matches. The CDR3 spans 16 residues. Written as DNA, the CDR3 is TGTGCCAGTAATCCCGGCGGGGGGGGAGGCACAGATACGCAGTATTTT. This encodes CASNPGGGGGTDTQYF. Looking up the rest from reference TRBV19 and TRBJ2-3 gives the full variable domain: DGGITQSPKYLFRKEGQNVTLSCEQNLNHDAMYWYRQDPGQGLRLIYYSQIVNDFQKGDIAEGYSVSREKKESFPLTVTSAQKNPTAFYLCASNPGGGGGTDTQYFGPGTRLTVL.

CDR3 nucleotides: TGTGCCAGCAGTGATGTTCGGGTAGGGACCCAGTACTTC. This gives the protein CASSDVRVGTQYF. The chain employs TRBV2 and TRBJ2-5; no clear D gene. CDR1 and CDR2 from the germline V gene are SNHLY and FYNNEI. V was trimmed by 3 bases and J by 7 bases, leaving 12 bases between them. The CDR3 is 13 amino acids.

A few counts support this clone. The genes are TRBV24-1 and TRBJ2-2; 9 bases match TRBD1. With V trimmed by 9 bases and J by 7 bases, 5 bases remained unmatched. Germline V gene lookup returns CDR1 KGHDR and CDR2 SFDVKD. CDR3 length: 13 residues. The CDR3 spells CATSGQGNGELFF. DNA for the CDR3: TGTGCCACCTCAGGACAGGGGAACGGGGAGCTGTTTTTT.

The gene calls are TRBV20-1 and TRBJ1-6, with 9 bases aligning to TRBD1. This CDR3 contains 17 residues. The V segment lost 3 bases and the J segment 7 bases; nucleotides outside the gene matches: 13. CDR1 and CDR2 from the germline V gene are DFQATT and SNEGSKA (reference sequence). The CDR3 DNA sequence: TGCAGTGCTAGTGCGGGACAGGGTTTTTTTCGGAATTCACCCCTCCACTTT. Translation gives CSASAGQGFFRNSPLHF.

The chain couples TRBV4-3 to TRBJ2-5, with TRBD2 as a possible D gene (7 bases). This CDR3 comprises 16 residues. CDR1 and CDR2 (germline): LGHNA, YSLEER. V lost 0 bases and J 1 base, leaving 12 bases between the germline ends. CDR3 sequence (DNA): TGCGCCAGCAGCCAAGATGCGGGGGCCCTCCAAGAGACCCAGTACTTC. Protein: CASSQDAGALQETQYF.

V gene TRBV2 combines with J gene TRBJ2-7; 7 bases align to TRBD1. In germline, CDR1 is SNHLY, CDR2 FYNNEI. Trimming cost V 3 bases and J 3 bases; bases outside gene matches: 8. The length of the CDR3 is 15 residues. Here the CDR3 reads CASSDLQQGYYEQYF. The CDR3 coding sequence is TGTGCCAGCAGTGACCTTCAACAGGGGTACTACGAGCAGTACTTC.

This clone was detected only once. The chain has TRBV21-1 and TRBJ2-7; the D call of TRBD2 is as the table states it, not checked on the DNA. TRBV21-1 is a pseudogene. CDR3 length: 17 residues. The CDR3 spells CASSKVRERDCTYEQYF. For the CDR3, the DNA is TGTGCCAGCAGCAAAGTCAGAGAGAGGGACTGTACCTACGAGCAGTACTTC.

The chain links TRBV24-1 to TRBJ2-3, with a weak D call TRBD2 (6 bases). Germline CDR1 reads KGHDR; CDR2 reads SFDVKD. The CDR3 extends over 17 amino acids. Deletions cut 4 bases from V and 2 bases from J, with 18 bases between. Here the CDR3 reads CATSDPARGASTDTQYF. In DNA form, the CDR3 reads TGTGCCACCAGTGACCCGGCGCGGGGAGCCTCCACAGATACGCAGTATTTT.

About this clone itself: The sample has other DNA sequences that encode this CDR3 too. The rearrangement links TRBV20-1 to TRBJ2-5, with D tentatively TRBD1 (6 bases). Trimming left V 4 bases short and J 4 bases short, with 7 bases between. Germline lookup yields CDR1 DFQATT and CDR2 SNEGSKA (reference sequence). The CDR3 totals 11 residues. The CDR3 sequence is CSAMTGETQYF. CDR3 DNA sequence: TGCAGTGCTATGACAGGAGAGACCCAGTACTTC.

V gene TRBV28 combines with J gene TRBJ1-5, with 9 bases lining up with TRBD1. V trimming: 4 bases; J trimming: 8 bases; junction bases outside the gene matches: 6. CDR3 size: 14 residues. The germline V gene encodes CDR1 MDHEN and CDR2 SYDVKM. This CDR3 reads CASSSGQGGEPQHF. DNA of the CDR3: TGTGCCAGCAGTTCGGGACAGGGTGGGGAGCCCCAGCATTTT.

The V gene is TRBV7-2, the J gene TRBJ2-5; 9 bases align to TRBD1. There are 16 residues in the CDR3. CDR1 is SGHTA, CDR2 FQGNSA, per germline. V shed 1 base, J shed 5 bases, and the junction held 8 bases outside the gene matches. The CDR3 coding sequence is TGTGCCAGCAGCTTAGGGTCGACAGGGGGATGGGAGACCCAGTACTTC. Protein sequence: CASSLGSTGGWETQYF.

The chain carries TRBV28 and TRBJ1-1, with 7 bases aligning to TRBD1. J lost 4 bases, V lost 1 base, and 9 bases had no gene match. CDR1 is MDHEN, CDR2 SYDVKM, per germline. The CDR3 totals 16 residues. In nucleotides, the CDR3 is TGTGCCAGCAGTTTATTAGGAGGGGGCTTTACCACTGAAGCTTTCTTT. This codes for CASSLLGGGFTTEAFF.

This CDR3 reads CASSQDEGGGSYEQYF. The CDR3 DNA sequence: TGCGCCAGCAGCCAAGATGAGGGGGGGGGCTCCTACGAGCAGTACTTC. J is TRBJ2-7 and V is TRBV4-3; D is possibly TRBD2 (7 bases). Trimming took off 0 bases at V and 0 bases at J, with 12 bases between the two ends. The CDR3 is 16 residues long. The germline V gene has CDR1 LGHNA and CDR2 YSLEER.

The chain recombines TRBV5-1 with TRBJ2-3; D is perhaps TRBD2 (5 bases). V lost 0 bases, J lost 5 bases, and 7 bases lay in between. The CDR3 has 13 amino acids. CDR1 and CDR2 from the germline V gene are SGHRS and YFSETQ. CDR3 sequence: CASSLGGLDTQYF. The CDR3 DNA reads as TGCGCCAGCAGCTTGGGTGGACTAGATACGCAGTATTTT.

The table lists this clone with a few counts. The chain links TRBV21-1 to TRBJ2-3; whether TRBD2, the table's D call, matches the DNA was not checked. TRBV21-1 is a pseudogene locus. This CDR3 is 17 amino acids long. The CDR3 sequence: CASSTRGRGQRTDTQYF. In DNA, the CDR3 is TGTGCCAGCAGCACCCGCGGGCGGGGCCAACGCACAGATACGCAGTATTTT.

The count of this clone is one. The V gene is TRBV10-3, the J gene TRBJ2-1, with 7 bases that match TRBD2. The V and J ends lost 2 bases and 0 bases, in that order; junction bases with no gene match: 1. The CDR3 loop spans 15 amino acids. The germline CDR1 and CDR2 sequences are ENHRY and SYGVKD. The CDR3 spells CAISEPSGSYNEQFF. CDR3 sequence (DNA): TGTGCCATCAGTGAGCCTAGCGGCTCCTACAATGAGCAGTTCTTC.

This chain links TRBV3-1 (or the pseudogene TRBV3-2) with TRBJ2-1, with 9 positions matching TRBD2. The CDR3 loop spans 19 amino acids. V lost 2 bases, J lost 2 bases, and 13 bases stayed unmatched. The V gene's germline CDR1 is LGHDT and CDR2 YNNKEL (reference sequence). In DNA form, the CDR3 reads TGTGCCAGCAGCCAACCGGTTAGCGGGAGTAAAAGAGCCTACAATGAGCAGTTCTTC. Translating gives CASSQPVSGSKRAYNEQFF.

The chain carries TRBV29-1 and TRBJ2-7; 7 positions agree with TRBD1. J was trimmed by 9 bases and V by 6 bases; bases with no gene match: 11. Germline V gene lookup returns CDR1 SQVTM and CDR2 ANQGSEA. The length of the CDR3 is 12 residues. Here the CDR3 reads CSVGDSPTRQYF. The CDR3 bases are TGCAGCGTGGGGGACAGCCCCACTAGGCAGTACTTC.

In its sample, this clone was seen once. The same CDR3 arises from other DNA sequences in this sample as well. The chain uses TRBV9 and TRBJ2-5; D not certain. Trimming stripped 2 bases from V and 2 bases from J, with 7 bases between. The CDR3 has 13 residues. CDR1 SGDLS and CDR2 YYNGEE come from the germline V gene. CDR3 region: CASSVSGQETQYF. DNA for the CDR3: TGTGCCAGCAGCGTTTCAGGTCAAGAGACCCAGTACTTC.

This CDR3 is CASSLGKGQGNTEAFF. CDR3 DNA: TGCGCCAGCAGCTTGGGCAAGGGACAGGGGAACACTGAAGCTTTCTTT. The chain combines TRBV5-1 with TRBJ1-1; 9 bases are a match to TRBD1. Per the germline V gene, CDR1 is SGHRS and CDR2 is YFSETQ. The CDR3 spans 16 residues. The ends lost 0 bases at V and 1 base at J; junction bases unmatched: 4.

This sequence joins TRBV7-9 and TRBJ1-4; D call uncertain. Germline V gives CDR1 SEHNR, CDR2 FQNEAQ (reference sequence). Trimming removed 1 base at V and 8 bases at J, with 14 bases between. The CDR3 contains 15 residues. CDR3 sequence (DNA): TGTGCCAGCAGCTTAGGGCAACCGGGGAAGGAAAAACTGTTTTTT. This gives the protein CASSLGQPGKEKLFF.